Listed here is a single TCR beta chain. Other nucleotide sequences from this sample produce the same CDR3. The data stem from a study of shared clonotypes between healthy human individuals. Healthy HIV-negative adults with no recent acute infections or vaccinations were recruited as donors. Assay used: immunoSEQ multiplex PCR; TCRdb lists only in-frame clones, some missing. The data hold fewer than 1.8 million clones, with around 98.5% observed a single time. Germline-derived CDR1 and CDR2 are LNHDA and SQIVND (reference sequence). The germline V and J ends were trimmed by 2 bases and 4 bases, with 3 bases remaining between them. The length of the CDR3 is 13 residues.

This receptor was obtained from a man aged 25 to 45 in good health. Sequences were obtained from naive CD4+ T cells sorted from blood. Subset reported: CD45RA+ positively selected. The genes are TRBV19 and TRBJ2-6; unclear D gene. The CDR3 region is CASSISGANVLTF. The CDR3 DNA sequence: TGTGCCAGTAGTATATCAGGGGCCAACGTCCTGACTTTC.